This T cell receptor beta chain emerged from a study of blood T cell repertoires in COVID-19. Study-level background: The study drew acute and convalescent COVID-19 samples from the United States, Italy and Spain. PBMCs, B-cell-depleted T cells, or T cells provided the cDNA or gDNA that made up the material.

This clone has a handful of counts. Authors' data handling: By means of reference gene primer amplification, nucleated cell counts were estimated. The table came from immunoSEQ multiplex PCR; TCRdb's copy has only in-frame clones and leaves some out. D and trimming were read from the DNA, whereas the V and J calls and clone size are those reported in that table. Altogether around 220,000 clones are present, roughly 76% being singletons, with the ten largest covering 4.5% to 5.5%. The CDR3 has 13 residues. V was cut by 9 bases and J by 2 bases, with 13 bases left in between. Per the germline V gene, CDR1 is LNHDA and CDR2 is SQIVND (reference sequence).

The receptor was derived from a human donor in a cohort sampled during active COVID-19. The V call is TRBV19, the J call TRBJ1-2; no clear D. The sample comprised peripheral blood. In DNA form, the CDR3 reads TGTGCCAGCCGGAGGACGGGGAACTATGGCTACACCTTC. Translation gives CASRRTGNYGYTF. Full variable domain (rest looked up from reference TRBV19 and TRBJ1-2): DGGITQSPKYLFRKEGQNVTLSCEQNLNHDAMYWYRQDPGQGLRLIYYSQIVNDFQKGDIAEGYSVSREKKESFPLTVTSAQKNPTAFYLCASRRTGNYGYTFGSGTRLTVV.